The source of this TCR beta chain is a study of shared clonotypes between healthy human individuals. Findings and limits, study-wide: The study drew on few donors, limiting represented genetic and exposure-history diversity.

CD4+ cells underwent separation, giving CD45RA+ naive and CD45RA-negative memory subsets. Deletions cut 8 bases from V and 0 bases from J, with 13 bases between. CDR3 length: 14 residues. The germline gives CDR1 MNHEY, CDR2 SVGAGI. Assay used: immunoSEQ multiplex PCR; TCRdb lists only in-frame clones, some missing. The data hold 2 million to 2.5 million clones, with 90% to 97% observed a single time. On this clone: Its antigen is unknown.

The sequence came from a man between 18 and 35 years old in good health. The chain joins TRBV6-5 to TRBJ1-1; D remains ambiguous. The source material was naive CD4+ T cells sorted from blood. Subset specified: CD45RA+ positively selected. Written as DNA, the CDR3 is TGTGCCAGCGGTCCCCGGGCTCTGAACACTGAAGCTTTCTTT. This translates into CASGPRALNTEAFF.